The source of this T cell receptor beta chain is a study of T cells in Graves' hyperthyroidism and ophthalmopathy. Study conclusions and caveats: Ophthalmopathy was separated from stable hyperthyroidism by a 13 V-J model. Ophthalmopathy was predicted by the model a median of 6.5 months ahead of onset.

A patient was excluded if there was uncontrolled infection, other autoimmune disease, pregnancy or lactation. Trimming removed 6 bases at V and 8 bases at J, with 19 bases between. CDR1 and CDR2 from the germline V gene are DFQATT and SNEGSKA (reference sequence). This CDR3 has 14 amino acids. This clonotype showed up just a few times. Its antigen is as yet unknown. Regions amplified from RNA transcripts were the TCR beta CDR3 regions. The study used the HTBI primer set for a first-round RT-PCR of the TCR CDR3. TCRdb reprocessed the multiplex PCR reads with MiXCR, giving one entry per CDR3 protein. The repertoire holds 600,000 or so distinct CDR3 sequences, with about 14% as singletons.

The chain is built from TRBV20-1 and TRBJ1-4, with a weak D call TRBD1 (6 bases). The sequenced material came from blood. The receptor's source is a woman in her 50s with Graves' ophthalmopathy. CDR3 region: CSARGGQGNEKLFF. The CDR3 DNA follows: TGCAGTGCCCGCGGGGGGCAGGGGAACGAAAAACTGTTTTTT.